This TCR beta chain was sequenced for a study of blood T cell repertoires in COVID-19. Turning to the study itself: In each case, the material was cDNA or gDNA derived from T cells, B-cell-depleted T cells, or PBMCs.

TCRdb keeps only in-frame clones here, not all; method: immunoSEQ multiplex PCR. The table has about 120,000 clones, around 90% seen once; the top ten hold around 4%. Enrolment of Seattle patients took place during active infection, and they were followed longitudinally. The CDR3 is 12 residues long. V lost 3 bases and J lost 8, with 13 bases in between. Looked up from germline, CDR1 is SQVTM and CDR2 is ANQGSEA. Sequencing was carried out using peripheral blood. The sequence was collected from a woman in her sixties or seventies with COVID-19, enrolled during active disease. The chain carries TRBV29-1 and TRBJ1-1, with unresolved D. The CDR3 region has the DNA TGCAGCGTTGAGGCGTCAGGCAGAGAAGCTTTCTTT. Translated: CSVEASGREAFF.